This paragraph reports one T cell receptor beta chain. As yet, its antigen is unknown. TCRdb recomputed calls from the 5' RACE reads with MiXCR, one row per CDR3 protein. The repertoire has 39,000 or so distinct CDR3 sequences, roughly 8% of them found once; the top ten carry around 30%. Described time point: sample taken at primary tumor resection. The CDR3 length is 15 residues. Germline lookup yields CDR1 SQVTM and CDR2 ANQGSEA. The V gene lost 0 bases and the J gene lost 5 bases, with 13 bases spanning the gap. The data were obtained in a study of spatial heterogeneity in lung cancer. The study's findings and limits: Tumor TCRs that were ubiquitous and expanded showed up in blood more at resection than follow-up.

The rearrangement joins TRBV29-1 to TRBJ2-2; tentative D call: TRBD2 (5 bases). The source was PBMCs, collected at surgery. The source is a male donor with early-stage non-small cell lung cancer. The CDR3 coding sequence is TGCAGCGTTGAAGATGGGAGACTTCAGACCGGGGAGCTGTTTTTT. It encodes CSVEDGRLQTGELFF.